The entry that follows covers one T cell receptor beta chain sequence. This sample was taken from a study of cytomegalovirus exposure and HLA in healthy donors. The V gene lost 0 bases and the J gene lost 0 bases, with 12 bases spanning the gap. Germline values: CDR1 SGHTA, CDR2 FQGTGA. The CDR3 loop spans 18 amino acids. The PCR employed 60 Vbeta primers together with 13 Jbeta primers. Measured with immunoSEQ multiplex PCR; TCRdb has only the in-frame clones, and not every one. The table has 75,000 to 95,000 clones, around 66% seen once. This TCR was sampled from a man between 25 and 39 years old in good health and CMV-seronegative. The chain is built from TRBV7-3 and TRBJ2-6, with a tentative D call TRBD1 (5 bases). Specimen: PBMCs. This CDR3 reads CASSLTGQGRSGANVLTF. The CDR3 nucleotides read TGTGCCAGCAGCTTAACAGGACAAGGTCGCTCTGGGGCCAACGTCCTGACTTTC.